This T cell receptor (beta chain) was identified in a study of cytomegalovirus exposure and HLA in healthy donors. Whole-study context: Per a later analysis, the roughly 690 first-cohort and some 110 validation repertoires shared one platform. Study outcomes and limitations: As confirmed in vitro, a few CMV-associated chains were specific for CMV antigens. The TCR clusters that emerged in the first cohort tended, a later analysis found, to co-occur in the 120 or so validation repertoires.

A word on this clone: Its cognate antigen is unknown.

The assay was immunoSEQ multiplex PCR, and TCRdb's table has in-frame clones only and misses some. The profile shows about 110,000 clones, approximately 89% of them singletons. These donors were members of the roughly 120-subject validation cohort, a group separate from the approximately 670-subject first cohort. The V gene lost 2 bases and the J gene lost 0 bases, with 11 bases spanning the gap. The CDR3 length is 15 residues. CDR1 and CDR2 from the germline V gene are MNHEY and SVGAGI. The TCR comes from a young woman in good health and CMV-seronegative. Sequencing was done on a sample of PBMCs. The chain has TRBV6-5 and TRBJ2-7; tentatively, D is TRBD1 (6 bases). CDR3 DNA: TGTGCCAGCAGTTACCTTCGACAGGTCTCCTACGAGCAGTACTTC. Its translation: CASSYLRQVSYEQYF.